This TCR beta chain was captured by sequencing in a study of T cells after yellow fever vaccination. Overall study: With SMART-Seq v4 Ultra Low Input, the fractions containing low cell numbers were prepared. The study's findings and limits: Booster sampling recovered most clones from primary vaccination (96% CD4, over 75% CD8).

5'RACE template switching added a universal primer site and UMIs to TCR cDNA. A single record per CDR3 protein comes from TCRdb applying MiXCR to the 5' RACE reads. Seen here are 400,000 or so distinct CDR3 sequences, under 20% observed once, and the top ten hold 18%. Details on this clonotype: Its matching antigen is unknown.

From germline, CDR1 is SGHTA and CDR2 FQGNSA. CDR3 length: 18 residues. The V gene lost 1 base and the J gene lost 2 bases, with 20 bases spanning the gap. This clonotype was obtained from a man younger than 35 who received the YFV17D yellow fever vaccine. V is TRBV7-2 and J is TRBJ1-1; D perhaps matches TRBD1 (5 bases). The sequencing here drew on PBMCs, taken before the yellow fever booster vaccination. The CDR3 DNA is TGTGCCAGCAGCTTAGGGGGAATTCTGACAGCAAGAAACACTGAAGCTTTCTTT. This sequence encodes CASSLGGILTARNTEAFF.